By share, the clone carrying this T cell receptor beta chain ranks as medium-sized. What it recognizes is unknown. The data derive from a study of T-cell reconstitution after alpha-beta-depleted transplantation in children. Findings and limits, study-wide: After transplant, at about two months, alpha-beta T cells were reportedly derived from several hundred expanded graft clones. At the one-year point after transplant, T-cell counts and TCRbeta diversity were found to come mostly from T cells that had been newly produced. Some patients showed high day-60 TCRbeta diversity, which derived from surviving recipient T cells and thymic progenitors.

Unique molecular identifiers were incorporated during preparation of the TCRbeta library. TCRdb independently ran MiXCR on the PCR reads; one entry per CDR3 protein. The data hold about 6,800 distinct CDR3 sequences, with 16% observed a single time. This clonotype was sampled from a boy between 2 and 10 years old with acute lymphoblastic leukemia, due to receive a stem cell transplant. Sequencing used PBMCs, obtained before TCRalphabeta/CD19-depleted stem cell transplant.

The CDR3: CASSATGHLSGANVLTF. CDR3 in DNA: TGTGCCAGCAGCGCGACAGGACACCTCTCTGGGGCCAACGTCCTGACTTTC. The chain recombines TRBV9 with TRBJ2-6, with D possibly TRBD1 on 6 matching bases. There are 17 residues in the CDR3. Trimming stripped 3 bases from V and 0 bases from J, with 13 bases between. Germline assignment: CDR1 SGDLS and CDR2 YYNGEE.